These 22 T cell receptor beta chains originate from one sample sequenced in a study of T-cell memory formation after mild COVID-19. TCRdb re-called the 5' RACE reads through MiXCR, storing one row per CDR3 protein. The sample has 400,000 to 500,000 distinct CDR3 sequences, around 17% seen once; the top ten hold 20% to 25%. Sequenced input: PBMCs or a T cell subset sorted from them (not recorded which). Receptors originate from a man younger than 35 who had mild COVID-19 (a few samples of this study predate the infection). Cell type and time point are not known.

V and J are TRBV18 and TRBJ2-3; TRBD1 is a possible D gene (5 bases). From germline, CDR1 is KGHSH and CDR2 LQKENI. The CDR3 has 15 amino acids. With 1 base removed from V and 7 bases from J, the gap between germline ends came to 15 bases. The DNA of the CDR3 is TGTGCCAGCTCACCACGACTTTCAGGGCCTTATACGCAGTATTTT. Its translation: CASSPRLSGPYTQYF. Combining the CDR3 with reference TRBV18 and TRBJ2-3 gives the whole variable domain NAGVMQNPRHLVRRRGQEARLRCSPMKGHSHVYWYRQLPEEGLKFMVYLQKENIIDESGMPKERFSAEFPKEGPSILRIQQVVRGDSAAYFCASSPRLSGPYTQYFGPGTRLTVL.

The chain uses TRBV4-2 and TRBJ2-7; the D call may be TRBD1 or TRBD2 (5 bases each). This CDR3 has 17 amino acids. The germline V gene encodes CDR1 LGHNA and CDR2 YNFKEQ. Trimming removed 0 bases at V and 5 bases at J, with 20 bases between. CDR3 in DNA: TGTGCCAGCAGCCAAGATAGAGGGCAGGGCCTAGTCCACGAGCAGTACTTC. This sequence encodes CASSQDRGQGLVHEQYF.

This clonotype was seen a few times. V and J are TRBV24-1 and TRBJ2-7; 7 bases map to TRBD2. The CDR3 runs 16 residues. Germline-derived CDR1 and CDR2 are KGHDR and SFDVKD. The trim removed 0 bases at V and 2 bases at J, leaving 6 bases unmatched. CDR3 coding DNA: TGTGCCACCAGTGATTTGGCGGGGAGGGCCACCTACGAGCAGTACTTC. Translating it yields CATSDLAGRATYEQYF.

The CDR3 nucleotides are TGCGCCAGCAGCCGGGGGGCAGTTGGCACTGAAGCTTTCTTT. Its translation: CASSRGAVGTEAFF. The chain employs TRBV4-3 and TRBJ1-1; D may be TRBD1 (6 bases). The V gene lost 4 bases and the J gene lost 4 bases, with 13 bases spanning the gap. This CDR3 region has 14 residues. Germline-derived CDR1 and CDR2 are LGHNA and YSLEER.

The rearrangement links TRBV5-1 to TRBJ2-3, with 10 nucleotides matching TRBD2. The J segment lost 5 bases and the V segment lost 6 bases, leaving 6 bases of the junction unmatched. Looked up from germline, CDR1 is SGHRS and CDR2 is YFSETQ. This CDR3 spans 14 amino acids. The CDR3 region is CASKASGGEDTQYF. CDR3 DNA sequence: TGCGCCAGCAAGGCTAGCGGGGGAGAAGATACGCAGTATTTT.

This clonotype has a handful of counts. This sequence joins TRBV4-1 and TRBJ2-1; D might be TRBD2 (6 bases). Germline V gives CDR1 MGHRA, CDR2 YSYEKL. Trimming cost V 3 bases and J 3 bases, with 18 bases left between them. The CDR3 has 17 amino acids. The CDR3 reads CASSHIGGRSRYNEQFF. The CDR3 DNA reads TGCGCCAGCAGCCATATAGGAGGGCGGTCCCGCTACAATGAGCAGTTCTTC.

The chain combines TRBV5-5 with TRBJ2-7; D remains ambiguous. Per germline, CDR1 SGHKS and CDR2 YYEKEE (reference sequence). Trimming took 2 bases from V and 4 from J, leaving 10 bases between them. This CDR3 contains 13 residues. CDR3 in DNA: TGTGCCAGCAGCTTCGAGACAAGGTACGAGCAGTACGTC. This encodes CASSFETRYEQYV.

CDR3 region: CASSPPGTSDPYNSPLHF. The CDR3 DNA follows: TGTGCCAGCAGCCCCCCAGGGACATCTGATCCCTATAATTCACCCCTCCACTTT. V is TRBV21-1 and J is TRBJ1-6; the table's TRBD1 call for D was not verified on the DNA. TRBV21-1 is given as a pseudogene. The CDR3 is made up of 18 amino acids.

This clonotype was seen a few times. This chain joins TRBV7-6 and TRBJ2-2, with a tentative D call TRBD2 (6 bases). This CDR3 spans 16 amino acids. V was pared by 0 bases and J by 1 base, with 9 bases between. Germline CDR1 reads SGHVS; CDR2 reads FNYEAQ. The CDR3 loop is CASSLAPGGNTGELFF. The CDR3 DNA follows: TGTGCCAGCAGCTTAGCGCCCGGGGGGAACACCGGGGAGCTGTTTTTT.

The CDR3 is CASSLGLAGGYQETQYF. In DNA form, the CDR3 reads TGTGCCAGCAGCCTCGGACTAGCGGGGGGGTACCAAGAGACCCAGTACTTC. The genes are TRBV3-1 and TRBJ2-5, with 15 bases matching TRBD2. The CDR3 is 17 residues long. The germline V gene encodes CDR1 LGHDT and CDR2 YNNKEL (reference sequence). V gave up 4 bases and J gave up 0 bases; unmatched junction bases: 3.

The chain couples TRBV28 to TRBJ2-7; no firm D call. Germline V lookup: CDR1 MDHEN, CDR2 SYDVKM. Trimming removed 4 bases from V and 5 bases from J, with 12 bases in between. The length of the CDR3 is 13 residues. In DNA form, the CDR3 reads TGTGCCAGCAGTTCCTACCGGGCCCACGAGCAGTACGTC. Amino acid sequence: CASSSYRAHEQYV.

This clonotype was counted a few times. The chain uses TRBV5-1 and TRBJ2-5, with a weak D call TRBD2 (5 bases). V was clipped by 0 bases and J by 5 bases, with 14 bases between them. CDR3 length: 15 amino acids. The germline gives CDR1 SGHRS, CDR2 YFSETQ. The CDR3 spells CASSLVTDPGETQYF. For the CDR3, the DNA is TGCGCCAGCAGCTTGGTAACGGACCCGGGGGAGACCCAGTACTTC.

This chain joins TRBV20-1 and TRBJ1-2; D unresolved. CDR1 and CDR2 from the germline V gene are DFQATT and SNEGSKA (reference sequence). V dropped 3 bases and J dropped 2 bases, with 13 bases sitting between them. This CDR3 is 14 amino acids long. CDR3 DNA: TGCAGTGCTAGGGGGTCCGAACCGAACTATGGCTACACCTTC. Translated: CSARGSEPNYGYTF.

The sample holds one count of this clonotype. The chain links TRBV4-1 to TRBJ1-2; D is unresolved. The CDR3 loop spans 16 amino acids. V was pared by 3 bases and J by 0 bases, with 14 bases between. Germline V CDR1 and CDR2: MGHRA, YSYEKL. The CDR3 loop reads CASSHGPAGANYGYTF. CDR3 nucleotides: TGCGCCAGCAGCCACGGGCCTGCTGGGGCTAACTATGGCTACACCTTC.

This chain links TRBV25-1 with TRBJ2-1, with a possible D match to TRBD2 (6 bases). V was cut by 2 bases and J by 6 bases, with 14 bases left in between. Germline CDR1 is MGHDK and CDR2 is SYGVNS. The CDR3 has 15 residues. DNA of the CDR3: TGTGCCAGCAGTGAACCGGCGGGGTCTGGCAATGAGCAGTTCTTC. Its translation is CASSEPAGSGNEQFF.

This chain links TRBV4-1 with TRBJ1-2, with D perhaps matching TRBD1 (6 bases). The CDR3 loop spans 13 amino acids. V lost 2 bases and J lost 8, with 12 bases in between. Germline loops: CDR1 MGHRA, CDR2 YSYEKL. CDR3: CASSQPGTYGYTF. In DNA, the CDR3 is TGCGCCAGCAGCCAACCCGGGACATACGGCTACACCTTC.

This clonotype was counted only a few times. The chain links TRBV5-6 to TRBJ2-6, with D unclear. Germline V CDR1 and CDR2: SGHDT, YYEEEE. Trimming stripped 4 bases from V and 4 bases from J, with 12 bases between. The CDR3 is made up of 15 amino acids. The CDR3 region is CASSATVSGANVLTF. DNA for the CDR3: TGTGCCAGCAGCGCCACAGTATCCGGGGCCAACGTCCTGACTTTC.

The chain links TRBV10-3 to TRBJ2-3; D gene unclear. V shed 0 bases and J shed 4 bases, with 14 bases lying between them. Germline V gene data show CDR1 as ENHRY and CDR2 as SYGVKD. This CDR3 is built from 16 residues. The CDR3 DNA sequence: TGTGCCATCAGTGAGTCGAAGTTAACGGAGCCAGATACGCAGTATTTT. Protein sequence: CAISESKLTEPDTQYF.

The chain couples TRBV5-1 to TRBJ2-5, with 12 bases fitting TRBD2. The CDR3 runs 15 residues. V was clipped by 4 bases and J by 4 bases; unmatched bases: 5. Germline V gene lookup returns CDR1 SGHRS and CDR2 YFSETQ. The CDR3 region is CASSRGTSGPETQYF. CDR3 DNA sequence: TGCGCCAGCAGCCGCGGGACTAGCGGGCCAGAGACCCAGTACTTC.

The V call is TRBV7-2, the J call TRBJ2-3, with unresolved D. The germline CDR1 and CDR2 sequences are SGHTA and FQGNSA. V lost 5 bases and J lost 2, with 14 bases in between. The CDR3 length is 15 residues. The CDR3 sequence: CASSPPLVVTDTQYF. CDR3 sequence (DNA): TGTGCCAGCAGCCCTCCGCTAGTTGTCACAGATACGCAGTATTTT.

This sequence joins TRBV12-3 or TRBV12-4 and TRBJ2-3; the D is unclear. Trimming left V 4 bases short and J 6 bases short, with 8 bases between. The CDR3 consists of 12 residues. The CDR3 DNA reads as TGTGCCAGCAGTTCCCCTGCGGATACGCAGTATTTT. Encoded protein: CASSSPADTQYF.

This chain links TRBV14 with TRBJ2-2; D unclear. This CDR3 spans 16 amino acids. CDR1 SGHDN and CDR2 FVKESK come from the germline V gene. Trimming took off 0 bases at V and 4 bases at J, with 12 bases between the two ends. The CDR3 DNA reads TGTGCCAGCAGCCAAGATGTGGGGTTTGGCACCGGGGAGCTGTTTTTT. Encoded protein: CASSQDVGFGTGELFF.